This passage covers 7 T cell receptor beta chains from one sample sequenced in a study of cytomegalovirus exposure and HLA in healthy donors. Sequencing was performed with immunoSEQ multiplex PCR; in TCRdb, only in-frame clones are kept and a portion is missing. The sample records 200,000 to 250,000 clones, over 80% being singletons. The sample was PBMCs. The receptors derive from a woman aged 25 to 39 in good health and CMV-seropositive.

This chain connects TRBV2 to TRBJ2-1, with 7 bases matching TRBD2. Germline V CDR1 and CDR2: SNHLY, FYNNEI. The CDR3 consists of 15 residues. Trimming removed 6 bases from V and 8 bases from J; junction bases left unmatched: 13. CDR3 sequence reads: CASSPIWTRRYEQFF. The DNA for the CDR3 is TGTGCCAGCAGCCCCATCTGGACTAGACGGTATGAGCAGTTCTTC.

CDR3 residues: CSVEETRDQPQHF. The CDR3 DNA sequence: TGCAGCGTTGAAGAGACACGTGATCAGCCCCAGCATTTT. V is TRBV29-1 and J is TRBJ1-5; D not certain. Trimming removed 0 bases at V and 5 bases at J, with 8 bases between. CDR1 and CDR2 from the germline V gene are SQVTM and ANQGSEA. This CDR3 region has 13 residues.

Only a few counts were recorded for this clone. The chain carries TRBV5-1 and TRBJ2-2; D unclear. V lost 2 bases to trimming and J lost 2 bases, with 4 bases between them. There are 13 residues in the CDR3. The germline V gene encodes CDR1 SGHRS and CDR2 YFSETQ. The chain's CDR3 is CASSFQNTGELFF. The CDR3 region has the DNA TGCGCCAGCAGCTTTCAAAACACCGGGGAGCTGTTTTTT. Combining the CDR3 with reference TRBV5-1 and TRBJ2-2 gives the whole variable domain KAGVTQTPRYLIKTRGQQVTLSCSPISGHRSVSWYQQTPGQGLQFLFEYFSETQRNKGNFPGRFSGRQFSNSRSEMNVSTLELGDSALYLCASSFQNTGELFFGEGSRLTVL.

The CDR3 reads CASSEAAGTGDEKLFF. CDR3 coding DNA: TGTGCCAGCAGTGAAGCGGCCGGGACAGGGGATGAAAAACTGTTTTTT. The genes are TRBV6-1 and TRBJ1-4; 10 bases map to TRBD1. Per the germline V gene, CDR1 is MNHNS and CDR2 is SASEGT. V gave up 0 bases and J gave up 6 bases; unmatched junction bases: 4. This CDR3 has 16 residues.

V gene TRBV7-8 combines with J gene TRBJ1-1; maybe TRBD1 (5 bases). Trimming removed 4 bases from V and 1 base from J, with 10 bases in between. Germline V lookup: CDR1 SGHVS, CDR2 FQNEAQ. CDR3 length: 14 amino acids. The CDR3 bases are TGTGCCAGCAGCTGGACACAGCCGAACACTGAAGCTTTCTTT. Its translation: CASSWTQPNTEAFF.

The chain has TRBV7-2 and TRBJ1-1; 8 bases fit TRBD1. The CDR3 has 13 residues. With 4 bases clipped from V and 4 bases from J, the junction kept 2 bases outside the gene matches. CDR1 and CDR2 (germline): SGHTA, FQGNSA. The CDR3: CASSSDRVTEAFF. The CDR3 nucleotides read TGTGCCAGCAGCTCGGACAGGGTCACTGAAGCTTTCTTT.

The chain couples TRBV6-1 to TRBJ1-1; tentatively, D is TRBD1 (5 bases). Trimming pared 7 bases from V and 4 bases from J, leaving 16 bases between. CDR3 length equals 14 residues. The germline CDR1 and CDR2 sequences are MNHNS and SASEGT. CDR3 amino acids: CASTPGRRLTEAFF. The CDR3 coding sequence is TGTGCCAGCACCCCGGGACGGCGGCTCACTGAAGCTTTCTTT.